This record covers a single T cell receptor (beta chain). What it binds is unknown. With 0 bases removed from V and 4 bases from J, the gap between germline ends came to 18 bases. The CDR3 spans 16 residues. CDR1 and CDR2 (germline): DFQATT, SNEGSKA (reference sequence). This specimen comes from a study of CD8 T cells in ankylosing spondylitis. Overall study findings and caveats: Ankylosing spondylitis blood appeared to be characterized by a TCR beta motif of eight or nine highly homologous variants.

Quantitative molecular-barcoded 5'-RACE generated the TCR beta libraries. In TCRdb, the 5' RACE reads were re-called with MiXCR into one record per CDR3 protein. The table has some 800,000 distinct CDR3 sequences, about 11% seen once; the top ten hold less than 0.65%. The chain couples TRBV20-1 to TRBJ1-2, with a possible D match to TRBD1 (5 bases). The sequenced material came from blood, either unsorted or a sorted T cell fraction (not recorded which). The receptor's source is a male donor with ankylosing spondylitis. The CDR3 coding sequence is TGCAGTGCTAGAGATAGGGGAAAGTCAGGGTTCTATGGCTACACCTTC. This encodes CSARDRGKSGFYGYTF.